This T cell receptor (beta chain) was identified in a study of OX40 agonist ivuxolimab in advanced cancers. The study, taken as a whole, reports: Among the least clonally expanded were partial responders at 0.1-3.0 mg/kg. Also showing low normalized T-cell clonal expansion were some of the nonresponders.

About this clone itself: Antigen: not known.

Method: immunoSEQ multiplex PCR; TCRdb's copy keeps in-frame clones and lacks some. The sample gives about 36,000 clones, approximately 79% of which show up once; around 10% is in the top ten. V shed 5 bases, J shed 4 bases, and the junction held 4 bases outside the gene matches. The CDR3 sequence is 15 residues long. The germline V gene encodes CDR1 SGHAT and CDR2 FQNNGV. The material sequenced was CD4+ or CD8+ T cells sorted from blood, taken in a trial of the OX40 agonist ivuxolimab. The receptor was isolated from an adult with an advanced solid tumor such as melanoma, head and neck, liver or kidney cancer. V is TRBV11-2 and J is TRBJ2-5; 13 bases map to TRBD2. The CDR3 sequence is CASSPGLAGPETQYF. CDR3 in DNA: TGTGCCAGCAGCCCGGGACTAGCGGGGCCAGAGACCCAGTACTTC.